This T cell receptor beta chain emerged from a study of blood T cell repertoires in COVID-19. Study overall: The United States, Italy and Spain were the sources of the acute and convalescent COVID-19 samples.

Produced via immunoSEQ multiplex PCR; TCRdb's table is partial and in-frame only. The data hold around 190,000 clones, with approximately 86% observed a single time. The CDR3 is 13 residues long. CDR1 and CDR2 from the germline V gene are MDHEN and SYDVKM. V was cut by 2 bases and J by 7 bases, with 11 bases left in between. This chain links TRBV28 with TRBJ1-1, with a possible D match to TRBD1 (5 bases). The sequence derives from a man aged 30 to 45 with acute or convalescent COVID-19. Sequencing was carried out using peripheral blood. In nucleotides, the CDR3 is TGTGCCAGCAGTTTACAGGGAAGGGGTGAAGCTTTCTTT. Protein sequence: CASSLQGRGEAFF.